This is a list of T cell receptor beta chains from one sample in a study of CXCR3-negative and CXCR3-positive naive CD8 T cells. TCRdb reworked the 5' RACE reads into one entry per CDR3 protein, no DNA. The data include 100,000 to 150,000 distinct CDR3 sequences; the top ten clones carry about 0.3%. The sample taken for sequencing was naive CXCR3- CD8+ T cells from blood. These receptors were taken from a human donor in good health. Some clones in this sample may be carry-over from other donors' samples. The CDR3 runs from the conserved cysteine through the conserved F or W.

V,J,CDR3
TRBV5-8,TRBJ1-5,CASSHGGLDYSNQPQHF
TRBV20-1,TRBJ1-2,CSARQNRGDYGYTF
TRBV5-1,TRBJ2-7,CASSWTSGSLHEQYF
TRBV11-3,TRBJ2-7,CASSLGPSSYEQYF
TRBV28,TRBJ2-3,CASSFDASTDTQYF
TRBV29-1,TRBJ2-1,CSAWIHPVEGRSYNEQFF
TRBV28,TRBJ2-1,CASSLSGTPYNEQFF
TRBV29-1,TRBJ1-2,CSVEDRSHLNYGYTF
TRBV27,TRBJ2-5,CASSLSWLASQETQYF
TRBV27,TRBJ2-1,CASSLTGGPYNEQFF
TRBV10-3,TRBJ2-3,CAISLGQVNTDTQYF
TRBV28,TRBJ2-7,CASSFRGPEQYF
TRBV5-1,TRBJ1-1,CASSHGLGNTEAFF
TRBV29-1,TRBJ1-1,CSAGVNTEAFF
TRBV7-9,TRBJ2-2,CASSHKTGAELFF
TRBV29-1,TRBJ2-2,CSVEVVGGNTGELFF
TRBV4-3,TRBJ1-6,CASSQPTGVLGSPLHF
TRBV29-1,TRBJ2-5,CSVGPDWRGGETQYF
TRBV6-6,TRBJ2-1,CASRYQSLDEQFF
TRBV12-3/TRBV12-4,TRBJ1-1,CASSLYLGQGFIEAFF
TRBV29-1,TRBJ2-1,CSVELSAVSSYNEQFF
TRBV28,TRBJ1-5,CASNLRGGNQPQHF
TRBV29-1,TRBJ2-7,CSVAAGAEQYF
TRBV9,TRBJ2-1,CASSVSGSSYNEQFF
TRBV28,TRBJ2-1,CASSSERQDSYNEQFF
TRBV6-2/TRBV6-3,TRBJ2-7,CASSYSRLAGDYEQYF
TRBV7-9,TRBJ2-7,CASSLEGAGTYEQYF
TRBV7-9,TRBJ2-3,CARQGREITDTQYF
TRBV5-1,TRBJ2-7,CASSLSSGTLVSYEQYF
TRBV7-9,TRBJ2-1,CASSLALAGVRDEQFF
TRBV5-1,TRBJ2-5,CASSLEWGEETQYF
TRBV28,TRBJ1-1,CASSLTENTEAFF
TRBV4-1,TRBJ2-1,CASSQIDRNEQFF
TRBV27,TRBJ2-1,CASSLFGPGEEWYNEQFF
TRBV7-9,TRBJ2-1,CASSLAMVQGSSYNEQFF
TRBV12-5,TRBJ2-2,CASGLSPGYSGELFF
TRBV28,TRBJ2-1,CASQGQSPYNEQFF
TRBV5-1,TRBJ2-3,CASSLDSNTDTQYF
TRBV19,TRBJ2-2,CASTGLTGELFF
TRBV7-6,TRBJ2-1,CASSQEAGLAGANYNEQFF
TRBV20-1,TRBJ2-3,CSAPDGADGGTDTQYF
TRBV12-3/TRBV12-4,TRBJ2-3,CASRISRGRTDTQYF
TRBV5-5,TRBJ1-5,CASSLEIVELANQPQHF